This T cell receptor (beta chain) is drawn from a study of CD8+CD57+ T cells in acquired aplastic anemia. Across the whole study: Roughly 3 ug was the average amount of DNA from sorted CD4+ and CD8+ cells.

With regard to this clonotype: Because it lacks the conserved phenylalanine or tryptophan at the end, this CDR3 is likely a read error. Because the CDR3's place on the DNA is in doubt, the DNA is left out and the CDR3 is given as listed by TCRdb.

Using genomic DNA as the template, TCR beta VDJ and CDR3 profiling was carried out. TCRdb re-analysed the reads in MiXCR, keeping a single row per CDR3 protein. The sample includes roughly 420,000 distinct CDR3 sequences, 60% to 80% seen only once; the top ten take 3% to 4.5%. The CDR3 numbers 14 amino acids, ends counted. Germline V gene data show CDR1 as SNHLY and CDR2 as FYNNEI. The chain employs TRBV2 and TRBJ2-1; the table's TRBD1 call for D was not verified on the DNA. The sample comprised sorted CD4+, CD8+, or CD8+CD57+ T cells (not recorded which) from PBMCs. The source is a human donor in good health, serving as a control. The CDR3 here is CASSLSVGVFETYY.